The 27 T cell receptor beta chains below come from one sample, sequenced in a study of cytomegalovirus exposure and HLA in healthy donors. Both 60 Vbeta primers and 13 Jbeta primers went into the PCR. The repertoire was sequenced with immunoSEQ multiplex PCR; TCRdb's copy has only in-frame clones and lacks some. The data show about 190,000 clones, under 85% seen once. The sequenced sample was PBMCs. The receptor source for this set is a woman aged 45 to 65 in good health and CMV-seropositive.

V usage is TRBV5-3 and J usage is TRBJ1-5; 10 bases map to TRBD1. TRBV5-3 is reported as an ORF; its role is uncertain. This CDR3 contains 19 residues. With V trimmed by 1 base and J by 1 base, 11 bases remained unmatched. The CDR3 bases are TGTGCCAGAAGCTTGTTGCGAGGACAGGGGGACGAGAGCAATCAGCCCCAGCATTTT. It encodes CARSLLRGQGDESNQPQHF.

V is TRBV28 and J is TRBJ1-1; 7 nucleotides line up with TRBD1. The CDR3 consists of 15 residues. V trimming: 4 bases; J trimming: 3 bases; junction bases outside the gene matches: 8. Germline V gives CDR1 MDHEN, CDR2 SYDVKM. CDR3: CASSSPGTAYTEAFF. The CDR3 DNA follows: TGTGCCAGCAGTTCCCCCGGGACAGCCTACACTGAAGCTTTCTTT.

The J gene is TRBJ2-7, the V gene TRBV4-1, with 10 bases fitting TRBD1. The CDR3 is made up of 15 amino acids. From germline, CDR1 is MGHRA and CDR2 YSYEKL. V lost 4 bases, J lost 7 bases, and 10 bases stayed unmatched. The CDR3 protein is CASSRRQGAEGEQYF. CDR3 nucleotides: TGCGCCAGCAGCCGTCGACAGGGGGCGGAGGGTGAGCAGTACTTC.

This clone has just a few counts. This chain links TRBV4-1 with TRBJ1-4; 7 bases map to TRBD1. CDR3 size: 15 residues. CDR1 is MGHRA, CDR2 YSYEKL, per germline. Germline trimming cut 4 bases from V and 8 bases from J; bases unmatched to any gene: 10. The CDR3 here is CASSRSRDREEKLFF. Here the CDR3 DNA reads TGCGCCAGCAGCCGTAGCCGGGACAGAGAAGAAAAACTGTTTTTT.

This chain joins TRBV18 and TRBJ1-1, with D tentatively TRBD1 (5 bases). The CDR3 loop spans 13 amino acids. From germline, CDR1 is KGHSH and CDR2 LQKENI. Trimming stripped 3 bases from V and 5 bases from J, with 10 bases between. The CDR3 sequence is CASSPLKGTEAFF. CDR3 sequence (DNA): TGTGCCAGCTCACCCCTTAAGGGGACTGAAGCTTTCTTT.

The rearrangement uses TRBV5-1 and TRBJ1-5, with 8 bases fitting TRBD1. The CDR3 covers 18 residues. V shed 1 base and J 6 bases; nucleotides not matched to a gene: 15. Germline V gene data show CDR1 as SGHRS and CDR2 as YFSETQ. The CDR3 sequence: CASSLYPVGRTGFQPQHF. In nucleotides, the CDR3 is TGCGCCAGCAGCTTGTATCCCGTGGGCAGGACAGGGTTTCAGCCCCAGCATTTT.

V gene TRBV2 combines with J gene TRBJ1-6; 9 bases agree with TRBD1. CDR3 length equals 14 residues. Germline CDR1 SNHLY, CDR2 FYNNEI. Germline trimming cut 8 bases from V and 6 bases from J; bases unmatched to any gene: 5. The CDR3 coding sequence is TGTGCCAGCCAGACAGGGGGTCGTAATTCACCCCTCCACTTT. It is translated as CASQTGGRNSPLHF.

The gene calls are TRBV11-1 and TRBJ2-7, with 7 positions matching TRBD1. This CDR3 contains 15 residues. Germline V gene data show CDR1 as SGHAT and CDR2 as FQDESV (reference sequence). J was trimmed by 1 base and V by 3 bases; bases with no gene match: 6. The CDR3 DNA reads as TGTGCCAGCAGCTTGGACAGGAGAATTTCCTACGAGCAGTACTTC. It codes for CASSLDRRISYEQYF.

V usage is TRBV6-1 and J usage is TRBJ2-3; D ambiguous. This CDR3 is built from 13 residues. V gave up 1 base and J gave up 6 bases, with 8 bases separating them. The V gene's germline CDR1 is MNHNS and CDR2 SASEGT. CDR3 amino acids: CASSEVPRDTQYF. The DNA for the CDR3 is TGTGCCAGCAGTGAAGTTCCTCGGGATACGCAGTATTTT.

This CDR3 reads CASSSGQGVSPLHF. DNA for the CDR3: TGTGCCAGCAGCTCTGGACAGGGAGTCTCACCCCTCCACTTT. The chain joins TRBV7-8 to TRBJ1-6, with 8 bases identical to TRBD1. Germline assignment: CDR1 SGHVS and CDR2 FQNEAQ. With 4 bases clipped from V and 10 bases from J, the junction kept 6 bases outside the gene matches. The CDR3 covers 14 residues.

In this sample, this clone turned up a few times. The chain has TRBV5-4 and TRBJ1-1; TRBD1 aligns across 7 bases. The CDR3 covers 13 residues. From germline, CDR1 is SGHNT and CDR2 YYREEE (reference sequence). Germline trimming cut 7 bases from V and 2 bases from J; bases unmatched to any gene: 5. The CDR3 sequence: CASQRQGNTEAFF. Written as DNA, the CDR3 is TGTGCCAGCCAAAGACAGGGAAACACTGAAGCTTTCTTT.

The chain is built from TRBV19 and TRBJ1-2; D is ambiguous. CDR1 and CDR2 (germline): LNHDA, SQIVND (reference sequence). The CDR3 has 13 amino acids. Trimming took off 4 bases at V and 4 bases at J, with 10 bases between the two ends. The CDR3 reads CASSTGSSYGYTF. As DNA, the CDR3 is TGTGCCAGTAGTACGGGATCCTCCTATGGCTACACCTTC.

The rearrangement joins TRBV6-5 to TRBJ1-1; unclear D gene. Deletions cut 5 bases from V and 2 bases from J, with 15 bases between. This CDR3 contains 15 residues. CDR1 and CDR2 (germline): MNHEY, SVGAGI. For the CDR3, the DNA is TGTGCCAGCAGTCTATCTCTTGTCATAAACACTGAAGCTTTCTTT. This encodes CASSLSLVINTEAFF.

The rearrangement links TRBV11-2 to TRBJ1-6; D may be TRBD1 (5 bases). Germline assignment: CDR1 SGHAT and CDR2 FQNNGV. Trimming removed 1 base from V and 13 bases from J, with 11 bases in between. The CDR3 is 13 amino acids. DNA of the CDR3: TGTGCCAGCAGCTTAGCAGAAGGGGCCCCCCTCCACTTT. It codes for CASSLAEGAPLHF.

This chain links TRBV2 with TRBJ1-2; TRBD1 might be the D (6 bases). Germline CDR1 SNHLY, CDR2 FYNNEI. The CDR3 covers 15 residues. V was clipped by 1 base and J by 8 bases, with 17 bases between them. The DNA for the CDR3 is TGTGCCAGCAGTGAAGACCATACCACAGGGCACGGCTACACCTTC. This encodes CASSEDHTTGHGYTF.

This sequence joins TRBV5-1 and TRBJ2-5; weak D call: TRBD2 (5 bases). CDR3 size: 15 residues. Germline CDR1 and CDR2: SGHRS and YFSETQ. V was cut by 3 bases and J by 4 bases, with 16 bases left in between. The CDR3: CASSWTLGAVETQYF. CDR3 bases: TGCGCCAGCAGCTGGACCCTGGGAGCAGTAGAGACCCAGTACTTC.

This clone has a single count. This chain joins TRBV19 and TRBJ1-5, with D possibly TRBD1 on 5 matching bases. The CDR3 contains 13 residues. Trimming pared 3 bases from V and 15 bases from J, leaving 18 bases between. Germline V CDR1 and CDR2: LNHDA, SQIVND (reference sequence). CDR3 DNA sequence: TGTGCCAGTAGTATTACCATGGGGGGAGCCGGGCATTTT. Translated: CASSITMGGAGHF.

V and J are TRBV5-6 and TRBJ2-6, with no clear D. CDR3 length: 17 residues. The ends were cut back, 4 bases at V and 0 bases at J, with 14 bases in the middle. Per the germline V gene, CDR1 is SGHDT and CDR2 is YYEEEE. The CDR3 here is CASSPPYRASGANVLTF. CDR3 in DNA: TGTGCCAGCAGCCCCCCGTATCGAGCCTCTGGGGCCAACGTCCTGACTTTC.

This clone was counted a few times. At the DNA level, this CDR3 is encoded by other sequences in the same sample as well. The V gene is TRBV9, the J gene TRBJ1-3; D call uncertain. CDR1 and CDR2 (germline): SGDLS, YYNGEE. V was clipped by 3 bases and J by 4 bases, with 14 bases between them. The CDR3 contains 15 residues. CDR3 amino acids: CASSAATEGGNTIYF. CDR3 coding DNA: TGTGCCAGCAGCGCCGCAACAGAGGGCGGAAACACCATATATTTT.

The CDR3 nucleotides read TGTGCCAGCAGCTTACGCGGGCAGGAGACCCAGTACTTC. The encoded protein is CASSLRGQETQYF. The chain employs TRBV11-1 and TRBJ2-5; a weak D match, TRBD2 (5 bases). Germline V lookup: CDR1 SGHAT, CDR2 FQDESV (reference sequence). This CDR3 is built from 13 residues. V lost 2 bases, J lost 5 bases, and 9 bases lay in between.

This clone was counted a single time. The genes are TRBV19 and TRBJ2-1; possibly TRBD1 for D (7 bases). Trimming took 0 bases from V and 7 from J, leaving 16 bases between them. This CDR3 spans 16 amino acids. Germline-derived CDR1 and CDR2 are LNHDA and SQIVND (reference sequence). The CDR3 coding sequence is TGTGCCAGTAGTATAGATGCTCCGGCAGGGGGGAATGAGCAGTTCTTC. Protein: CASSIDAPAGGNEQFF. The full variable domain, in which reference TRBV19 and TRBJ2-1 provide the parts outside the CDR3, is DGGITQSPKYLFRKEGQNVTLSCEQNLNHDAMYWYRQDPGQGLRLIYYSQIVNDFQKGDIAEGYSVSREKKESFPLTVTSAQKNPTAFYLCASSIDAPAGGNEQFFGPGTRLTVL.

J is TRBJ1-2 and V is TRBV6-5; D is unclear. The CDR3 has 14 residues. The germline V gene encodes CDR1 MNHEY and CDR2 SVGAGI. Trimming removed 8 bases at V and 7 bases at J, with 20 bases between. The CDR3: CASGRPGIPVGYTF. The CDR3 bases are TGTGCCAGCGGCCGACCAGGAATACCCGTTGGCTACACCTTC.

The genes are TRBV7-2 and TRBJ1-5; D unclear. CDR3 length: 14 residues. Germline V gene sequence: CDR1 SGHTA, CDR2 FQGNSA. V gave up 5 bases and J gave up 2 bases, with 10 bases separating them. The CDR3 DNA reads TGTGCCAGCAGCCGAGGGAGCGGCAATCAGCCCCAGCATTTT. Protein sequence: CASSRGSGNQPQHF. Full variable domain (rest looked up from reference TRBV7-2 and TRBJ1-5): GAGVSQSPSNKVTEKGKDVELRCDPISGHTALYWYRQSLGQGLEFLIYFQGNSAPDKSGLPSDRFSAERTGGSVSTLTIQRTQQEDSAVYLCASSRGSGNQPQHFGDGTRLSIL.

This clone has only one observation. The V and J genes are TRBV5-4 and TRBJ2-1; 7 nucleotides agree with TRBD1. The V gene's germline CDR1 is SGHNT and CDR2 YYREEE (reference sequence). Unmatched junction bases numbered 12, after V lost 9 bases and J lost 9 bases. This CDR3 is 13 amino acids long. The CDR3 spells CATQEGGLGEQFF. DNA of the CDR3: TGTGCCACCCAGGAAGGGGGCTTAGGTGAGCAGTTCTTC.

This clone was seen just once. V and J are TRBV6-6 and TRBJ1-6; D gene uncertain. Germline-derived CDR1 and CDR2 are MNHNY and SVGAGI (reference sequence). The ends were cut back, 6 bases at V and 1 base at J, with 7 bases in the middle. The CDR3 runs to 14 residues. Here the CDR3 DNA reads TGTGCCAGCAGAGAGGGATCCTATAATTCACCCCTCCACTTT. Its translation is CASREGSYNSPLHF.

This clone was detected once. The chain's CDR3 is CASSIDTKSYEQYF. Written as DNA, the CDR3 is TGTGCCAGTAGTATTGACACAAAATCCTACGAGCAGTACTTC. The genes are TRBV19 and TRBJ2-7; D gene ambiguous. There are 14 residues in the CDR3. V lost 3 bases, J lost 1 base, and 10 bases lay in between. Germline V gives CDR1 LNHDA, CDR2 SQIVND (reference sequence).

This chain connects TRBV20-1 to TRBJ1-1, with D hard to call. The length of the CDR3 is 11 residues. Trimming removed 5 bases at V and 8 bases at J, with 12 bases between. Per germline, CDR1 DFQATT and CDR2 SNEGSKA (reference sequence). Written as DNA, the CDR3 is TGCAGTGCTTGGTCCATCGGGGAAGCTTTCTTT. Encoded protein: CSAWSIGEAFF.